The entry below gives a single T cell receptor beta chain sequence along with its context. This clonotype has only a few counts. It lacks a known antigen. Per-nucleotide qualities are absent, and no much larger clonotype sits a single base away. This sample was taken from a study of vaccination and CD4 T cells after COVID-19 (dated by TCRdb to between 2022 and 2023). About the study as a whole: The convalescent cohort included six males and four females, with two Hispanic individuals, seven Caucasians, two Asians and one multiracial person. Two doses of either the Pfizer-BioNTech BNT162b2 vaccine (n=8) or the Moderna mRNA-1273 vaccine (n=2) were administered to participants. Post-COVID blood samples were collected from convalescent patients a median of roughly 100 days after diagnosis, with a range of roughly 35 to 170 days. The time from the second vaccine dose to post-vaccine blood sampling had a median of around 72 days and ranged from about 12 to 250 days. Culture stimuli were overlapping spike peptide pools from SARS-CoV-2 and from the common cold coronaviruses HCoV-NL63, HCoV-OC43 and HCoV-229E. Control cultures used a CEFX viral epitope pool as positive control, an HIV-1 Nef peptide pool as negative control, or no peptide. In 9 to 11 COVID-19 convalescent patients and a handful of infection-naive healthy vaccine recipients, researchers compared the spike-specific CD4+ TCR repertoire from before mRNA vaccination with the repertoire from after. In an earlier paper using these donors, memory CD4+ T cell crossreactivity between SARS-CoV-2 and common cold coronavirus spike proteins was assessed at the TCR clonotype level.

The intended sense of this specimen's treatment or condition label: approximately nine-day PBMC culture with coronavirus spike peptide pools or control peptides (ViraFEST assay). CD4+ T cells from unexposed donors were collected before the COVID-19 pandemic (2011-2018). The ViraFEST assay was used in the study, in which antigen-specific T cells were expanded with peptide pools and expanded clonotypes were subsequently identified by TCR sequencing. PBMCs were cultured at around 2 million per well in IMDM supplemented with 5% human AB serum and 10 IU/ml IL-2, with approximately 9.2 ug/ml peptide pools added. Half of the culture medium was replaced with fresh IL-2-containing medium on days 3 and 7. Once the cells had been in culture for less than 12 days, the EasySep CD4+ T cell isolation kit was used to isolate CD4+ T cells by negative selection. As cell number allowed, CD4+ T cells from unexposed donors were tested for reactivity to SARS-CoV-2 S and N and to four common cold coronavirus spike pools. PBMCs were separated from whole blood using Ficoll-Paque Plus gradient centrifugation and then either used fresh or cryopreserved at -140C. In general, triplicate wells were set up for every culture condition. Leukapheresis product for the unexposed donors was purchased commercially.

Here is what the overall study found, with its caveats: Of the vaccine-specific clones in convalescent patients, 304 of 307, or nearly all, reacted only to SARS-CoV-2 spike and did not cross-react with common cold coronaviruses. Among convalescent patients, a median roughly 90% of the SARS-CoV-2-reactive clones seen after vaccination appeared only after vaccination, which suggests priming specific to the vaccine. The study included relatively few convalescent patients and did not analyze early timepoints after natural infection. The median number of SARS-CoV-2-reactive clonotypes rose from about 19 after infection to 35 to 45 after vaccination, but the change was not significant.

Libraries came from PCR. At the Johns Hopkins FTIC core, DNA from the cultured CD4+ T cells underwent TCR sequencing with the Oncomine TCR Beta short-read assay. The QIAamp micro DNA kit was used to extract genomic DNA from the cultured CD4+ T cells. Oncomine TCR Beta libraries made from cultured CD4+ T cells were pooled using unique dual indexes and sequenced on an Illumina iSeq 100. The published analysis was carried out like this. Non-productive sequences were removed, and CDR3s not starting with C, not ending with F or W, or shorter than 7 amino acids were discarded. Antigen-specific clonotypes were identified with the MANAFEST web application by comparing peptide-stimulated wells with reference and other culture wells. An FDR below 0.05, an odds ratio above 5, and a productive frequency above 0.1% in at least two of three replicate wells were required for clones to be considered positive. A clonotype was classed as cross-reactive if the clonotype showed significant expansion both in SARS-CoV-2 spike wells and in at least one common cold coronavirus spike condition. CDR3 homology was assessed with Levenshtein distances (stringdist) and unrooted phylogenetic trees (ape) in R version 3.6.1. In-frame beta chains were kept once TCRdb had trimmed the public reads at Q25 with fastp and called clones with MiXCR. Identical CDR3 protein sequences are pooled into one entry, listed with their most common genes and DNA. These V and J calls originate from TCRdb's pipeline instead of the authors' own analysis. The sample yields approximately 7,600 distinct CDR3 sequences; approximately 53% were counted once. Around 24% of the sample comes from the top ten.

Germline trimming: 7 bases from V, 4 bases from J; junction bases outside gene matches: 7. From the cysteine up to the phenylalanine, the CDR3 has a length of 15 residues. Only the CDR3 DNA is retained, 45 bases long and in frame from the first base. The germline V gene specifies MNHNS as CDR1 and SASEGT as CDR2. The sequenced sample consisted of CD4+ T cells from blood, cultured in vitro. The source is a human donor in good health. This chain is built from TRBV6-1 and TRBJ2-5; 12 middle bases align to TRBD2. The bases are TGTGCCAGCACCCTAGCGGGAGGGCCCTCAGAGACCCAGTACTTC. Translated, it reads CASTLAGGPSETQYF.